This T cell receptor (beta chain) was captured by sequencing in a study of blood T cells in healthy people across ages. Primers used in a second PCR of about 7 to 12 cycles were a sample-barcoded 5' primer and a J-beta primer mix. A single record per CDR3 protein comes from TCRdb applying MiXCR to the 5' RACE reads. The table includes approximately 1.5 million distinct CDR3 sequences, roughly 43% detected once. V was cut by 7 bases and J by 4 bases, with 13 bases left in between. The CDR3 consists of 13 residues. Per germline, CDR1 MNHNY and CDR2 SVGAGI (reference sequence). The chain recombines TRBV6-6 with TRBJ1-2; D not certain. This receptor was taken from a woman between 18 and 29 years old in good health. Sequencing was carried out using blood. DNA of the CDR3: TGTGCCAGCACCAAAAGTTTGAGCTATGGCTACACCTTC. It specifies CASTKSLSYGYTF.